This T cell receptor (beta chain) stems from a study of monozygotic twins with inflammatory bowel disease. Whole-study results and caveats: No repertoire similarity difference was seen between concordant and discordant twins; power was possibly limited. Clonotype overlap with others was lower in IBD patients than in healthy twins, a difference that was greatest with disease activity. The study supported no single strong signal or clonotype linked to IBD.

The CDR3 runs to 14 residues. Germline V gene lookup returns CDR1 SGHTA and CDR2 FQGTGA. Template switching added UMIs carrying a 6-nucleotide sample barcode. TCRdb reprocessed the 5' RACE reads, keeping one entry per CDR3 protein, no DNA. In all, the sample yields 110,000 to 150,000 distinct CDR3 sequences. Concerning this clonotype: Its antigen is undetermined.

The sequenced material came from blood. V gene TRBV7-3 combines with J gene TRBJ2-3; TCRdb lists TRBD1, though no DNA is available to test this call. This clonotype was sampled from a human donor with ulcerative colitis or Crohn's disease, or a healthy co-twin of an affected twin (not recorded which). CDR3 residues: CASSTGGFTDTQYF.